This note documents a single T cell receptor beta chain sequence. This CDR3 comprises 15 residues. Looked up from germline, CDR1 is SGHTA and CDR2 is FQGTGA. The ends lost 5 bases at V and 10 bases at J; junction bases unmatched: 7. The method was immunoSEQ multiplex PCR; TCRdb's version includes in-frame clones alone and lacks a portion of them. The sample shows about 98,000 clones, about 88% of them seen only once. No patient had autoimmune disease or received systemic immunosuppression. This sample is drawn from a study of OX40 agonist ivuxolimab in advanced cancers. The J gene is TRBJ2-1, the V gene TRBV7-3, with 14 bases fitting TRBD2. The sample consisted of CD4+ or CD8+ T cells sorted from blood, taken in a trial of the OX40 agonist ivuxolimab. The TCR comes from an adult with an advanced solid tumor such as melanoma, head and neck, liver or kidney cancer. CDR3 amino acids: CASSKTSGRAGEQFF. The CDR3 nucleotides read TGTGCCAGCAGCAAGACTAGCGGGAGGGCCGGGGAGCAGTTCTTC.